This is a list of T cell receptor beta chains from one sample in a study of shared clonotypes between healthy human individuals. Some clones are missing from TCRdb's copy, which holds only in-frame ones; the method was immunoSEQ multiplex PCR. This sample has about 2.2 million clones, with about 94% found just once. What was sequenced was naive CD8+ T cells from PBMCs. The receptors were gathered from a man in his late teens or twenties in good health. Some clones in this sample may be carry-over from other donors' samples. The CDR3 runs from the conserved cysteine through the conserved F or W. A D gene is named only where the DNA matches it firmly. Not all rows give a size; the values are once, few, many and, for expanded clones, a class.

d_gene	v_gene	j_gene	len	abundance	CDR3nt	CDR3aa
TRBD2	TRBV5-6	TRBJ2-1	13	.	TGTGCCAGCAGCTTTGGAGGGAGGGCCCGGCAGTTCTTC	CASSFGGRARQFF
.	TRBV7-9	TRBJ1-1	14	.	TGTGCCAGCAGCTTAGCCGGGGGGAGCACTGAAGCTTTCTTT	CASSLAGGSTEAFF
.	TRBV5-6	TRBJ2-7	15	.	TGTGCCAGCAGCTTTTCTTCAGCGCGACCCTACGAGCAGTACTTC	CASSFSSARPYEQYF
.	TRBV27	TRBJ2-5	16	.	TGTGCCAGCGCCCCAAGGCCGGGAAGGCCACAAGAGACCCAGTACTTC	CASAPRPGRPQETQYF
TRBD2	TRBV4-3	TRBJ2-3	18	.	TGCGCCAGCAGCCAAGATGCCCCCACTAGCGAAGGGGAAGATACGCAGTATTTT	CASSQDAPTSEGEDTQYF
.	TRBV7-9	TRBJ2-1	14	.	TGTGCCAGCAGCGTAGCCGGGCTCTACAATGAGCAGTTCTTC	CASSVAGLYNEQFF
.	TRBV27	TRBJ2-3	16	.	TGTGCCAGCAGTTTATTGACTCCGTCGGGGATAGATACGCAGTATTTT	CASSLLTPSGIDTQYF
TRBD1	TRBV7-8	TRBJ2-2	17	.	TGTGCCAGCAGCTTATACCGGACAGGGGCGAACACCGGGGAGCTGTTTTTT	CASSLYRTGANTGELFF
TRBD1	TRBV19	TRBJ1-1	15	.	TGTGCCAGTCACCTGGGACAGGGGTGGAACACTGAAGCTTTCTTT	CASHLGQGWNTEAFF
.	TRBV7-9	TRBJ2-2	15	.	TGTGCCAGCAGCTTAGCTGGGGGCACAAGAGGGGAGCTGTTTTTT	CASSLAGGTRGELFF
.	TRBV6-5	TRBJ1-1	15	.	TGTGCCAGCAGTTACTTGGGGGTAACGAACACTGAAGCTTTCTTT	CASSYLGVTNTEAFF
.	TRBV9	TRBJ1-3	15	.	TGTGCCAGCAGCGTAGCGGGTAACTCTGGAAACACCATATATTTT	CASSVAGNSGNTIYF
.	TRBV9	TRBJ1-2	15	.	TGTGCCAGCAGCGCCTTCCCGACAGCAAACTATGGCTACACCTTC	CASSAFPTANYGYTF
.	TRBV7-8	TRBJ2-7	13	once	TGTGCCAGCAGCTTAGGCAGCCTCTACGAGCAGTACTTC	CASSLGSLYEQYF
TRBD2	TRBV15	TRBJ2-2	19	.	TGTGCCACCAGCGGATTTGAGTGGAGCGGGAGGACGAACACCGGGGAGCTGTTTTTT	CATSGFEWSGRTNTGELFF
TRBD1	TRBV11-2	TRBJ2-1	16	.	TGTGCCAGCAGCTTAGGCAGGACAGGGTCGTACAATGAGCAGTTCTTC	CASSLGRTGSYNEQFF
.	TRBV15	TRBJ2-7	14	.	TGTGCCACCAGCTCACGGGGAGCGGACTACGAGCAGTACTTC	CATSSRGADYEQYF
TRBD1	TRBV7-9	TRBJ2-7	14	.	TGTGCCAGCAGCTGGTGGACAGGGTATTCCGAGCAGTACTTC	CASSWWTGYSEQYF
.	TRBV7-6	TRBJ2-7	14	.	TGTGCCAGCAGCCAGGATATAGGAACCTACGAGCAGTACTTC	CASSQDIGTYEQYF
TRBD2	TRBV5-1	TRBJ2-1	16	.	TGCGCCAGCAGCTTGGAGGCTAGCGGGAGGGGGAATGAGCAGTTCTTC	CASSLEASGRGNEQFF
.	TRBV7-8	TRBJ2-5	13	.	TGTGCCAGCAGCGACAGCACCATCACGGCCCAGTACTTC	CASSDSTITAQYF
.	TRBV6-6	TRBJ1-2	15	.	TGTGCCAGCAGCCGGACGGATACTCTTAACTATGGCTACACCTTC	CASSRTDTLNYGYTF
.	TRBV6-5	TRBJ2-7	15	.	TGTGCCAGCAGTTTACGGACGGGCCCCGCCTACGAGCAGTACTTC	CASSLRTGPAYEQYF
.	TRBV27	TRBJ1-2	16	.	TGTGCCAGCAGTTTATCGGAAGGAACCGCTATCTATGGCTACACCTTC	CASSLSEGTAIYGYTF
TRBD2	TRBV10-1	TRBJ2-1	16	.	TGCGCCAGCAGTGAATGGGCGGGAGGGACCTACAATGAGCAGTTCTTC	CASSEWAGGTYNEQFF
TRBD1	TRBV6-5	TRBJ1-2	15	.	TGTGCCAGCAAGGTTACAGGGGGCCAACCCAACGGCTACACCTTC	CASKVTGGQPNGYTF
TRBD2	TRBV25-1	TRBJ2-7	15	.	TGTGCCAGCAGCCCCCCGGGCCCCCCGGGGGGAGAGCAGTACTTC	CASSPPGPPGGEQYF
.	TRBV6-5	TRBJ2-1	14	.	TGTGCCAGCAGTTACTCGGAGGGATACAATGAGCAGTTCTTC	CASSYSEGYNEQFF
TRBD2	TRBV9	TRBJ2-7	16	.	TGTGCCAGCAGCGCGGGGACTAGCGGAAGGAGCTACGAGCAGTACTTC	CASSAGTSGRSYEQYF
.	TRBV11-2	TRBJ2-3	13	.	TGTGCCAGCAGTCTCGACAGCACAGATACGCAGTATTTT	CASSLDSTDTQYF
TRBD2	TRBV27	TRBJ2-1	15	once	TGTGCCAGCAGTTCCTTAGCGGGCCTGCACAATGAGCAGTTCTTC	CASSSLAGLHNEQFF
TRBD1	TRBV19	TRBJ1-2	15	.	TGTGCCAGTAGTTCGGGACAGGAGAATAACTATGGCTACACCTTC	CASSSGQENNYGYTF
.	TRBV28	TRBJ2-7	14	.	TGTGCCAGCAGACCTAGCCCAAGCTCCTACGAGCAGTACTTC	CASRPSPSSYEQYF
.	TRBV7-9	TRBJ2-3	14	.	TGTGCCAGCAGCTTAGTGGGCGGGACAGATACGCAGTATTTT	CASSLVGGTDTQYF
.	TRBV5-8	TRBJ1-5	15	.	TGTGCCAGCAGCGGAACATACGGGTGGAATCAGCCCCAGCATTTT	CASSGTYGWNQPQHF
TRBD1	TRBV11-2	TRBJ2-5	19	.	TGTGCCAGCAGCCCATACCGCACCGGACAGGACAAAGGGCAAGAGACCCAGTACTTC	CASSPYRTGQDKGQETQYF
.	TRBV28	TRBJ2-1	12	.	TGTGCCAGCAGCCCGGACTACCCGCAACGTTTCTTC	CASSPDYPQRFF
TRBD1	TRBV7-2	TRBJ1-1	16	.	TGTGCCAGCAGCTTCCACAGGGGGCGCGGAAACACTGAAGCTTTCTTT	CASSFHRGRGNTEAFF
.	TRBV15	TRBJ2-1	13	.	TGTGCCACCAGCAGCCGACGGTACAATGAGCAGTTCTTC	CATSSRRYNEQFF
.	TRBV4-1	TRBJ2-7	12	.	TGCGCCAGCAGCCAAGTGAGTAACGAGCAGTACTTC	CASSQVSNEQYF
.	TRBV19	TRBJ1-1	15	.	TGTGCCAGTAGTCTTTCCCGTATCCATAGCCCTGAAGCTTTCTTT	CASSLSRIHSPEAFF
TRBD1	TRBV28	TRBJ1-1	15	.	TGTGCCAGCAGTTTCCACCGACAGGGGAGGACTGAAGCTTTCTTT	CASSFHRQGRTEAFF
.	TRBV5-1	TRBJ1-1	15	.	TGCGCCAGCAGCCCGGGGGCGGGTGGGAACACTGAAGCTTTCTTT	CASSPGAGGNTEAFF
TRBD1	TRBV4-3	TRBJ1-1	17	.	TGCGCCAGCAGCCAAGATCGAGAGGAGGGGGCCAAGGCTGAAGCTTTCTTT	CASSQDREEGAKAEAFF
TRBD1	TRBV28	TRBJ2-3	18	.	TGTGCCAGCAGTTTGGGGTGGGCAGGGGGCTTATCATCAGATACGCAGTATTTT	CASSLGWAGGLSSDTQYF
TRBD2	TRBV6-1	TRBJ2-5	17	.	TGTGCCAGCAGTGAAAGGGGACTAGCGGGATGGGACGAGACCCAGTACTTC	CASSERGLAGWDETQYF
TRBD2	TRBV6-1	TRBJ2-1	14	.	TGTGCCAGCAGTGATCTAGCGGGTTACAATGAGCAGTTCTTC	CASSDLAGYNEQFF
TRBD1	TRBV20-1	TRBJ2-7	11	.	TGCAGTGCAGGACAGGGCTACGAGCAGTACTTC	CSAGQGYEQYF
TRBD1	TRBV19	TRBJ1-5	14	.	TGTGCCAGTAGGCCGGCAGGGGGAAATCAGCCCCAGCATTTT	CASRPAGGNQPQHF
.	TRBV6-5	TRBJ2-1	14	.	TGTGCCAGCAGTTACTCGTGGGGCGGGAATGAGCAGTTCTTC	CASSYSWGGNEQFF
.	TRBV27	TRBJ1-5	15	.	TGTGCCAGCAGTTTATCGCCCAGGGGCTATCAGCCCCAGCATTTT	CASSLSPRGYQPQHF
.	TRBV5-6	TRBJ2-7	16	.	TGTGCCAGCAGTTTCCTAGGGGGCGGGAGGACCTACGAGCAGTACTTC	CASSFLGGGRTYEQYF
.	TRBV28	TRBJ1-2	13	.	TGTGCCAGCAGTCTTGGGGGACCTTATGGCTACACCTTC	CASSLGGPYGYTF
TRBD1	TRBV27	TRBJ1-5	14	.	TGTGCCAGCAGTTTAACAGGGGGGAATCAGCCCCAGCATTTT	CASSLTGGNQPQHF